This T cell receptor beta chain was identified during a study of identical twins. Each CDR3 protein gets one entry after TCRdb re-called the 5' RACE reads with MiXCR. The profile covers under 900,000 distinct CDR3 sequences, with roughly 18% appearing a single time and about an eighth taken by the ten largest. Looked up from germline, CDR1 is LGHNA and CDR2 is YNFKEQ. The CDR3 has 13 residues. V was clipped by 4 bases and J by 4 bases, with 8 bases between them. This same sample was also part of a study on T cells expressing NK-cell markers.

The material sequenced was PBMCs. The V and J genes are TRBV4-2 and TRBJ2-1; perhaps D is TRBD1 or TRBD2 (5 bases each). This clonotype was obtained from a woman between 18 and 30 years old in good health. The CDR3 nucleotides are TGTGCCAGCAGCCGGGACGTTTACAATGAGCAGTTCTTC. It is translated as CASSRDVYNEQFF.